This TCR beta chain derives from a study of technical replicates of blood from a handful of donors (dated by TCRdb to 2016 to 2017). Library preparation was by the immunoSEQ multiplex PCR assay. The table comes from immuneACCESS by way of TCRdb, which keeps in-frame sequences with V and J called. Part of the clones is missing from these tables; in studies checked, under half for an unresolved V gene and the rest for unknown reasons. Here the sample has around 69,000 clones; 70% to 90% occur a single time. Of the sample, approximately 5% falls within the top ten clones. On this clone itself: Its target antigen remains unknown. No qualities accompany the bases; no much larger clone lies one base away.

The CDR3 measures 15 amino acids from cysteine to phenylalanine. Only CDR3 DNA is held: 45 bases, read in frame from base 1. Compared with germline, V lacks 4 bases and J lacks 2 bases; bases without a gene match: 5. CDR1 SGDLS and CDR2 YYNGEE are derived from the germline V gene. Sequencing used PBMCs. The sequence was collected from a human donor in good health. Some clones in this sample may be carry-over from other donors' samples. The sequence is built from TRBV9 and TRBJ1-5; 8 bases in the middle match TRBD1. The bases are TGTGCCAGCAGCCAGGACAGGGAAGGCAATCAGCCCCAGCATTTT. The encoded protein is CASSQDREGNQPQHF.